This paragraph covers one T cell receptor beta chain sequence. Its antigen is currently unknown. The data originate from a study of CD8+ T cells in alopecia areata. Study information: For 6 to 18 months, tofacitinib was taken, and 6 months off drug followed.

Sequencing relied on a cDNA template that was reverse transcribed from extracted RNA. Here immunoSEQ multiplex PCR was the method, and the copy in TCRdb shows in-frame clones only, minus some. The repertoire holds 150,000 to 200,000 clones, with about 70% as singletons. Sampling of alopecia areata patients yielded lesional scalp punch biopsies as well as peripheral blood. Study-wide results and caveats: Unlike in mice, where it was clearer, TCR sharing across patients was less clear, possibly HLA-related. Sequencing of scalp samples also includes resident alphabeta T cells from normal skin.

Sequencing used CD8+ T cells sorted from blood, obtained at week 0. This receptor was taken from a human donor with alopecia areata.

CDR3: CASSSILTGFLVDEQYF. DNA for the CDR3: TGTGCCAGCAGTTCTATCCTCACAGGGTTTTTGGTGGACGAGCAGTACTTC. The rearrangement uses TRBV27 and TRBJ2-7; possible D gene TRBD1, 6 bases. Germline V gene data show CDR1 as MNHEY and CDR2 as SMNVEV (reference sequence). The CDR3 spans 17 residues. Trimming shortened V by 4 bases and J by 5 bases, and 24 bases separated the two germline ends.